The rows below give T cell receptor beta chains drawn from one sample of a study of long-term antiretroviral therapy in people with HIV. Some clones are missing from TCRdb's copy, which holds only in-frame ones; the method was immunoSEQ multiplex PCR. The data show about 22,000 clones, 85% to 90% seen once. The sequences come from unsorted PBMCs, collected 1.8 years before starting antiretroviral therapy. These receptors were taken from a woman aged 25-40 years with HIV. The CDR3 runs from the conserved cysteine through the conserved F or W. Fields, in order: J gene, V gene, D gene, clone size, CDR3 protein, CDR3 DNA. D genes are given only for firm matches. Size is stated for part of the rows, as once, few or many counts, or as a class when the clone is expanded.

>TRBJ1-4|TRBV7-9|.|few
CASSFSGTNEKLFF
TGTGCCAGCAGCTTCTCGGGAACTAATGAAAAACTGTTTTTT
>TRBJ1-2|TRBV5-1|.|.
CASSSTTPHSYGYTF
TGCGCCAGCAGCTCCACGACCCCTCACAGCTATGGCTACACCTTC
>TRBJ2-6|TRBV2|TRBD1|.
CASNVKGQGDTGANVLTF
TGTGCCAGCAATGTGAAGGGACAGGGGGATACTGGGGCCAACGTCCTGACTTTC
>TRBJ2-7|TRBV7-3|.|.
CASSLIRGGSRLSSYEQYF
TGTGCCAGCAGCTTAATACGCGGGGGCAGCCGCCTTTCCTCCTACGAGCAGTACTTC
>TRBJ2-1|TRBV5-5|.|.
CASSLMSSYNEQFF
TGTGCCAGCAGCTTAATGAGTTCCTACAATGAGCAGTTCTTC
>TRBJ1-6|TRBV7-9|TRBD1|.
CASGAPGTGVSYNSPLHF
TGTGCCAGCGGGGCCCCCGGGACAGGGGTTTCCTATAATTCACCCCTCCACTTT
>TRBJ1-1|TRBV18|TRBD1|.
CASLRRLNSGTDMNTEAFF
TGTGCCAGCTTACGGCGGCTAAATTCCGGGACAGACATGAACACTGAAGCTTTCTTT
>TRBJ2-7|TRBV19|.|.
CASSTLSGTYSFYEQYF
TGTGCCAGTAGTACTTTATCTGGGACCTACTCCTTCTACGAGCAGTACTTC
>TRBJ1-4|TRBV6-1|.|.
CAIRDGSSEKLFF
TGTGCCATCCGAGACGGCTCTAGTGAAAAACTGTTTTTT
>TRBJ2-3|TRBV12-5|TRBD1|.
CASDPGTGDILSSTDTQYF
TGTGCTAGTGATCCCGGGACAGGGGACATTCTTTCGAGCACAGATACGCAGTATTTT
>TRBJ2-3|TRBV9|.|.
CASSLGGGGTDTQYF
TGTGCCAGCAGCTTAGGGGGCGGGGGGACAGATACGCAGTATTTT
>TRBJ2-5|TRBV9|.|once
CASSVDVGVETQYF
TGTGCCAGCAGCGTAGATGTAGGGGTGGAGACCCAGTACTTC
>TRBJ2-1|TRBV7-9|TRBD2|.
CASSSGYGGAVEQFF
TGTGCCAGCAGTTCTGGGTACGGGGGGGCCGTTGAGCAGTTCTTC
>TRBJ1-3|TRBV6-1|.|.
CASRRESGNTIYF
TGTGCCAGCAGGAGGGAATCTGGAAACACCATATATTTT
>TRBJ1-4|TRBV10-3|.|.
CAPGEVRNEKLFF
TGTGCCCCGGGGGAGGTACGTAATGAAAAACTGTTTTTT
>TRBJ1-5|TRBV19|.|few
CASMTTQNQPQHF
TGTGCCAGTATGACAACTCAAAATCAGCCCCAGCATTTT
>TRBJ1-2|TRBV6-5|.|few
CASSGTYGYTF
TGTGCCAGCAGTGGGACCTATGGCTACACCTTC
>TRBJ2-7|TRBV15|.|.
CATSRDNRDEQYF
TGTGCCACCAGCAGAGATAACCGGGACGAGCAGTACTTC
>TRBJ1-4|TRBV6-1|.|.
CASSAGVKLFF
TGTGCCAGCAGTGCAGGGGTGAAACTGTTTTTT
>TRBJ2-1|TRBV2|TRBD2|.
CASSWRGGVYEQFF
TGTGCCAGCAGTTGGCGGGGGGGGGTGTATGAGCAGTTCTTC
>TRBJ2-2|TRBV30|TRBD2|.
CAWLIPLAGGMNTGELFF
TGTGCCTGGCTGATCCCCCTAGCGGGGGGCATGAACACCGGGGAGCTGTTTTTT
>TRBJ2-3|TRBV6-1|.|.
CASSENPLRAKDTQYF
TGTGCCAGCAGTGAGAATCCCCTTAGAGCCAAAGATACGCAGTATTTT
>TRBJ1-2|TRBV29-1|TRBD1|.
CSAQGTGLGYTF
TGCAGCGCCCAAGGGACAGGGCTTGGCTACACCTTC
>TRBJ1-2|TRBV7-8|TRBD1|.
CASSPAGGTSSYGYTF
TGTGCCAGCAGCCCCGCAGGGGGGACCAGCAGCTATGGCTACACCTTC
>TRBJ1-1|TRBV5-6|.|.
CASSLTSYEAFF
TGTGCCAGCAGCTTAACAAGTTATGAAGCTTTCTTT
>TRBJ1-1|TRBV11-1|TRBD1|once
CASRTGGNTEAFF
TGTGCCAGTAGGACAGGGGGGAACACTGAAGCTTTCTTT
>TRBJ2-7|TRBV28|.|.
CASVRDPGAYEQYF
TGTGCCAGCGTCAGGGACCCGGGGGCTTACGAGCAGTACTTC
>TRBJ2-5|TRBV11-2|.|once
CASSSYREKTQYF
TGTGCCAGCAGCTCCTACAGGGAGAAGACCCAGTACTTC
>TRBJ2-2|TRBV10-2|TRBD2|.
CASSGLAGTGELFF
TGCGCCAGCAGTGGGCTAGCGGGGACCGGGGAGCTGTTTTTT
>TRBJ2-7|TRBV14|.|.
CASSQEWRGRSYEQYF
TGTGCCAGCAGCCAAGAGTGGCGGGGACGCTCCTACGAGCAGTACTTC
>TRBJ2-7|TRBV2|.|few
CASSDGGRSYEQYF
TGTGCCAGCAGTGACGGGGGCAGATCTTACGAGCAGTACTTC
>TRBJ2-4|TRBV7-8|TRBD2|.
CASSATSGVVAKNIQYF
TGTGCCAGCAGCGCAACTAGCGGGGTTGTAGCCAAAAACATTCAGTACTTC
>TRBJ1-1|TRBV19|.|.
CASSIVAGGPEAFF
TGTGCCAGTAGTATAGTCGCGGGGGGACCTGAAGCTTTCTTT
>TRBJ2-1|TRBV30|TRBD2|.
CAWSPLGLAGGSSYNEQFF
TGTGCCTGGAGTCCACTCGGACTAGCGGGGGGGTCTTCCTACAATGAGCAGTTCTTC
>TRBJ1-2|TRBV30|.|once
CAWSGTYGYTF
TGTGCCTGGAGCGGGACCTATGGCTACACCTTC
>TRBJ2-2|TRBV4-2|.|.
CASSPSLWTGELFF
TGTGCCAGCAGCCCCTCCCTCTGGACCGGGGAGCTGTTTTTT
>TRBJ1-6|TRBV28|.|.
CASSPFIVGSPNSPLHF
TGTGCCAGCAGTCCTTTTATCGTTGGCAGTCCAAATTCACCCCTCCACTTT
>TRBJ1-1|TRBV11-2|.|.
CASSRGQYEAFF
TGTGCCAGCAGCCGTGGACAGTATGAAGCTTTCTTT
>TRBJ1-5|TRBV5-1|.|.
CASSADIGGRPQHF
TGCGCCAGCAGCGCTGATATCGGAGGTCGGCCCCAGCATTTT
>TRBJ2-1|TRBV11-3|TRBD2|.
CAPHLLRGGLDLEGDEQFF
TGTGCCCCCCATCTCCTCCGCGGGGGACTAGACCTTGAGGGGGATGAGCAGTTCTTC
>TRBJ2-7|TRBV4-1|.|.
CASSQVPQGSSRAYEQYF
TGCGCCAGCAGCCAAGTCCCGCAGGGGAGCAGTCGGGCCTACGAGCAGTACTTC
>TRBJ2-1|TRBV25-1|.|.
CASGPTSFEQFF
TGTGCCAGCGGCCCGACTTCCTTTGAGCAGTTCTTC
>TRBJ1-1|TRBV10-2|.|.
CATTLGSEAFF
TGCGCCACTACTCTTGGCAGTGAAGCTTTCTTT
>TRBJ1-2|TRBV27|.|.
CASSASQGFHGYTF
TGTGCCAGCAGTGCCTCACAGGGCTTTCATGGCTACACCTTC
>TRBJ2-3|TRBV2|TRBD2|.
CAIRLAGGSTDTQYF
TGTGCCATCCGACTAGCGGGGGGCTCCACAGATACGCAGTATTTT
>TRBJ2-7|TRBV25-1|.|.
CASSESGAYEQYF
TGTGCCAGCAGTGAATCAGGCGCTTACGAGCAGTACTTC
>TRBJ2-7|TRBV14|TRBD1|.
CASSQGDPGQGAALPLYEQYF
TGTGCCAGCAGCCAAGGCGACCCGGGACAGGGGGCAGCTCTTCCTCTCTACGAGCAGTACTTC
>TRBJ1-2|TRBV27|.|once
CASSLTGGLSLGYTF
TGTGCCAGCAGTTTAACGGGGGGTTTGAGCTTGGGCTACACCTTC